This T cell receptor (beta chain) was retrieved from a study of CD8 T cells in ankylosing spondylitis. Findings and limits, study-wide: Blood from ankylosing spondylitis patients appeared to carry a characteristic roughly eight-variant TCR beta motif. Earlier literature documents some of the motif variants in reactive arthritis synovial fluid and blood. Disease-linked clones were reportedly significantly enriched in matched ankylosing spondylitis synovial fluid.

Regarding this clonotype: The antigen is undetermined.

5'-RACE, quantitative and with molecular barcodes, yielded the TCR beta libraries. TCRdb fed the 5' RACE reads into MiXCR, producing one record per CDR3 protein. This sample carries hundreds of thousands of distinct CDR3 sequences, roughly 24% of them seen once, and the ten largest clones take more than 6.5%. V shed 0 bases and J 6 bases; nucleotides not matched to a gene: 5. This CDR3 has 15 residues. CDR1 and CDR2 from the germline V gene are LNHNV and YYDKDF (reference sequence). This chain links TRBV15 with TRBJ2-5, with 9 bases that match TRBD1. The specimen sequenced was blood, either unsorted or a sorted T cell fraction (not recorded which). The TCR was taken from a male donor with ankylosing spondylitis or in good health (not recorded which). The CDR3 spells CATSRDQDRGKTQYF. CDR3 coding DNA: TGTGCCACCAGCAGAGACCAGGACAGGGGAAAGACCCAGTACTTC.